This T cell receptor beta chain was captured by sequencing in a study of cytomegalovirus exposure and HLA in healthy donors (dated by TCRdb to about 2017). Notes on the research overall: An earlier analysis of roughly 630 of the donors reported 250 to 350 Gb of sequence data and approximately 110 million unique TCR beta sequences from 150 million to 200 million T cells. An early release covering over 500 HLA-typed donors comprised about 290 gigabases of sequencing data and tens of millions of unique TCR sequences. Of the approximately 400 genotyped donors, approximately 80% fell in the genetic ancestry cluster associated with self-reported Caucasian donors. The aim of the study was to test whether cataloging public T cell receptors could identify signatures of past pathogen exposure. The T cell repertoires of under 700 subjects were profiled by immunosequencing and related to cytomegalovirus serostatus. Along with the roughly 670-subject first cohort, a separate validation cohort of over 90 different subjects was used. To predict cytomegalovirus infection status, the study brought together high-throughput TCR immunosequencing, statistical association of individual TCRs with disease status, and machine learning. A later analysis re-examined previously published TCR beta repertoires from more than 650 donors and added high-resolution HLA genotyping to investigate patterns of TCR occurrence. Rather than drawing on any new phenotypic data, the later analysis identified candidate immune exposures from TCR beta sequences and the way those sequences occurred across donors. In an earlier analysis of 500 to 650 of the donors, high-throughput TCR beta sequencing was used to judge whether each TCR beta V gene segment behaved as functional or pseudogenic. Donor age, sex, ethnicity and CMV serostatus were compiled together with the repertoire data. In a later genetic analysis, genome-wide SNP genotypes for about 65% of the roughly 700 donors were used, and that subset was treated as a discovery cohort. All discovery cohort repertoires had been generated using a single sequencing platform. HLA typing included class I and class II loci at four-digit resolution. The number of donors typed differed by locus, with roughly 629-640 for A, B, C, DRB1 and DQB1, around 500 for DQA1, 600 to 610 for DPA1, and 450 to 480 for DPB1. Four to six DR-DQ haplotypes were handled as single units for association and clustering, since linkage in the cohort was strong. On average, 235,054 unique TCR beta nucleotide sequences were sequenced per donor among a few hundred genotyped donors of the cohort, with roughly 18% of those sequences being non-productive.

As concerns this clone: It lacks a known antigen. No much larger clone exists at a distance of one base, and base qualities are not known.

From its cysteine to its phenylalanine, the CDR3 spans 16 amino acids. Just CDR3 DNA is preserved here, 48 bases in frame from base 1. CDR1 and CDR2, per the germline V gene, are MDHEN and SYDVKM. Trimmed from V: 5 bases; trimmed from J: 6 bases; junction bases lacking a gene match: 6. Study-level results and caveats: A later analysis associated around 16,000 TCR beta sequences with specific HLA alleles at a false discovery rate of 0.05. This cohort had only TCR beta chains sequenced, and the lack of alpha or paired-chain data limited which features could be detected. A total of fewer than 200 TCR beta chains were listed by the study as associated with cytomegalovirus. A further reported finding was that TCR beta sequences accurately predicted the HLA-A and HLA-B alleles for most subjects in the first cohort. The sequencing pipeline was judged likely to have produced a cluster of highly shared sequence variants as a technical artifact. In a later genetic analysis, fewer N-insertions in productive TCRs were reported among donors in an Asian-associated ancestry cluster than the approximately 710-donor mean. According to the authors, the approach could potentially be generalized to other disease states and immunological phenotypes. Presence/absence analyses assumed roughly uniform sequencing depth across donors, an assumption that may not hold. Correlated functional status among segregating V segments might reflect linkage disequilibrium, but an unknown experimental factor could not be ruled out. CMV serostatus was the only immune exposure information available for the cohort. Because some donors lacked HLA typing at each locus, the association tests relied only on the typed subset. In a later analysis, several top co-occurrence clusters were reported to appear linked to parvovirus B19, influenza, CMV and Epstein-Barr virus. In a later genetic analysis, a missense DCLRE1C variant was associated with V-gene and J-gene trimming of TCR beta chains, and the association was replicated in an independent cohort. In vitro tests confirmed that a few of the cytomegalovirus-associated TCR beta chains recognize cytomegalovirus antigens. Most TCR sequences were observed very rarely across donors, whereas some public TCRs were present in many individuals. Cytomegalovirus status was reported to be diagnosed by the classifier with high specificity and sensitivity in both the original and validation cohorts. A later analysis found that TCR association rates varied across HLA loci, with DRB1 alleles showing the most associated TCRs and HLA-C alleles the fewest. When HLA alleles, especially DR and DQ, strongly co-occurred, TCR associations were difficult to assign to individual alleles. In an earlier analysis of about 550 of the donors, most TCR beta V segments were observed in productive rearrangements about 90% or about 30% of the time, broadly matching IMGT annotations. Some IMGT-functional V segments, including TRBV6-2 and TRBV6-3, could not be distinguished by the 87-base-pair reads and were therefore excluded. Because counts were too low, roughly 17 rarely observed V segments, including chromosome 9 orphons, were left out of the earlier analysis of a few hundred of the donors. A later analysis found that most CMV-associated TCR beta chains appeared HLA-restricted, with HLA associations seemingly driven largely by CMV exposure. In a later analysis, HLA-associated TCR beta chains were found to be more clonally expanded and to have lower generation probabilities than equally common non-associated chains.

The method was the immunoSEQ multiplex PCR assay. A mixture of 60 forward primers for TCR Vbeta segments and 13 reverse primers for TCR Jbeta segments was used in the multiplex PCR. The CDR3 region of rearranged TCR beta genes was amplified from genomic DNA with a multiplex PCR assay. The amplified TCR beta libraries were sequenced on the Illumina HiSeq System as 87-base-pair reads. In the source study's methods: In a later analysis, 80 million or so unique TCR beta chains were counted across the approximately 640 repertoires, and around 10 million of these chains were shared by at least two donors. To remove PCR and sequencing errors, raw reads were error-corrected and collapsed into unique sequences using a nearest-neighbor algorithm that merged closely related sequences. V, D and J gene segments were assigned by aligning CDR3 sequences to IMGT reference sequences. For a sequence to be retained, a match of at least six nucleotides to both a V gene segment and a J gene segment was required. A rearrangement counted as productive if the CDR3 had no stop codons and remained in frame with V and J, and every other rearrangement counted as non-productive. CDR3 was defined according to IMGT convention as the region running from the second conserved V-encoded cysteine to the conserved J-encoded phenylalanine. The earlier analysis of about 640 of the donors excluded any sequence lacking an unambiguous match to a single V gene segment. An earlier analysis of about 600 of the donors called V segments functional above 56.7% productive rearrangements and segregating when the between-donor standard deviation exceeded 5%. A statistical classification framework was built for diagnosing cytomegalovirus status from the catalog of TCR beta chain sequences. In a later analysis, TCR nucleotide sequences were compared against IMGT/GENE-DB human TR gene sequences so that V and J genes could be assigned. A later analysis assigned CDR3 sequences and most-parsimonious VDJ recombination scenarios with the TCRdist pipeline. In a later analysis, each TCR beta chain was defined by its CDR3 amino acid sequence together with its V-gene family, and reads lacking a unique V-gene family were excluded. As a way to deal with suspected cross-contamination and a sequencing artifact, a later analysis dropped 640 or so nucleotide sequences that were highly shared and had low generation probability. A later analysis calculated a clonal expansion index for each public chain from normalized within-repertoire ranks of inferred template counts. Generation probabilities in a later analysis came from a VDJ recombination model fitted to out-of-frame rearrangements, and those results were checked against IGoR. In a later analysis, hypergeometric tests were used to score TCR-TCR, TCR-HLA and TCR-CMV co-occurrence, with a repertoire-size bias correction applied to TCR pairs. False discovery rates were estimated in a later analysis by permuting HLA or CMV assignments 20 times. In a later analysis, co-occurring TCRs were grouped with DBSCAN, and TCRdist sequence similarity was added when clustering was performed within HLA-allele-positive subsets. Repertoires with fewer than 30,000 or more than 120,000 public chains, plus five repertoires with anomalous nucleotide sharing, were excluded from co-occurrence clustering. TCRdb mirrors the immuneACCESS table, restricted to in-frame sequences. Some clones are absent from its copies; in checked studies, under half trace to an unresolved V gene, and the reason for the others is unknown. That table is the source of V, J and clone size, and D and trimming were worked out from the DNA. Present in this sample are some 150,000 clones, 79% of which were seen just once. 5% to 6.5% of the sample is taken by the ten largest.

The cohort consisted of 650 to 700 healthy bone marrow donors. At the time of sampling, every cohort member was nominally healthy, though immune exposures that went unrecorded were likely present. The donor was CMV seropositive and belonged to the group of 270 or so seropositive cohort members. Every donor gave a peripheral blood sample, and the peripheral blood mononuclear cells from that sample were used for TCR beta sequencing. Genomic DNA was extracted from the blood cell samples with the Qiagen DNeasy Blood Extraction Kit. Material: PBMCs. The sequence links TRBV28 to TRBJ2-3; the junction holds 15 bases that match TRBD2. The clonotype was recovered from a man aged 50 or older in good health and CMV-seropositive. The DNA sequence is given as TGTGCCAGCAGTCCGGGACTAGCGGGAGGCCGGGATACGCAGTATTTT. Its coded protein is CASSPGLAGGRDTQYF.